Below are 30 T cell receptor beta chains sequenced from a single sample in a study of blood T cell repertoires in COVID-19. Assay used: immunoSEQ multiplex PCR; TCRdb lists only in-frame clones, some missing. The sample comprises more than 45,000 clones, more than 75% of which are singletons, and less than 6.5% rests with the top ten. The sequencing input was peripheral blood. The receptors originated from a woman aged 60-70 years with acute or convalescent COVID-19.

This clone was seen only once. This sequence joins TRBV29-1 and TRBJ2-5; the D is unclear. The ends were cut back, 2 bases at V and 2 bases at J, with 6 bases in the middle. CDR1 SQVTM and CDR2 ANQGSEA come from the germline V gene. This CDR3 comprises 12 residues. For the CDR3, the DNA is TGCAGCGTTGAACAACAGCAAGAGACCCAGTACTTC. It codes for CSVEQQQETQYF.

V usage is TRBV5-6 and J usage is TRBJ1-4; D remains ambiguous. This CDR3 is 14 amino acids long. CDR1 SGHDT and CDR2 YYEEEE come from the germline V gene. The V and J ends lost 1 base and 4 bases respectively, with 8 bases between them. CDR3 sequence (DNA): TGTGCCAGCAGCTTGCTACGTTTTAATGAAAAACTGTTTTTT. Its protein product is CASSLLRFNEKLFF.

The chain couples TRBV30 to TRBJ2-1; D gene uncertain. V was shortened by 3 bases and J by 6 bases, with 9 bases between the two germline ends. CDR3 length equals 12 residues. Germline V CDR1 and CDR2: GTSNPN, SVGIG (reference sequence). The CDR3 coding sequence is TGTGCCTGGAGCAGACAATCCAATGAGCAGTTCTTC. This codes for CAWSRQSNEQFF.

The V call is TRBV5-1, the J call TRBJ2-2; 7 positions match TRBD2. With V trimmed by 3 bases and J by 5 bases, 13 bases remained unmatched. Germline assignment: CDR1 SGHRS and CDR2 YFSETQ. The CDR3 has 17 amino acids. CDR3 DNA: TGCGCCAGCAGCTGGGGGGTTGGCGGGAGTACGACCGGGGAGCTGTTTTTT. The encoded protein is CASSWGVGGSTTGELFF.

This clone has a handful of counts. J is TRBJ2-5 and V is TRBV19; D is perhaps TRBD2 (6 bases). Trimming took off 2 bases at V and 7 bases at J, with 11 bases between the two ends. This CDR3 contains 13 residues. Germline assignment: CDR1 LNHDA and CDR2 SQIVND (reference sequence). The CDR3 region has the DNA TGTGCCAGTAGTATACGCGCGGGGTGGACCCAGTACTTC. This codes for CASSIRAGWTQYF.

The chain has TRBV7-6 and TRBJ2-1; a possible D gene is TRBD2 (7 bases). The germline CDR1 and CDR2 sequences are SGHVS and FNYEAQ. V was shortened by 1 base and J by 3 bases, with 10 bases between the two germline ends. The CDR3 spans 15 residues. The CDR3 sequence is CASSLEGGGYNEQFF. CDR3 sequence (DNA): TGTGCCAGCAGCTTAGAGGGGGGGGGCTACAATGAGCAGTTCTTC.

The genes are TRBV3-1 (or the pseudogene TRBV3-2) and TRBJ2-7; 8 bases map to TRBD2. This CDR3 contains 14 residues. Per the germline V gene, CDR1 is LGHDT and CDR2 is YNNKEL (reference sequence). V lost 1 base to trimming and J lost 5 bases; unmatched junction nucleotides: 4. The CDR3 DNA sequence: TGTGCCAGCAGCCAAGGCGGGGGGTTGAACGAGCAGTACTTC. Translation gives CASSQGGGLNEQYF.

This chain joins TRBV27 and TRBJ1-4; D possibly corresponds to TRBD1 (6 bases). Germline CDR1 and CDR2: MNHEY and SMNVEV (reference sequence). V lost 2 bases and J 0 bases, leaving 7 bases between the germline ends. This CDR3 is 15 amino acids long. The chain's CDR3 is CASSLQGPTNEKLFF. The CDR3 region has the DNA TGTGCCAGCAGTTTACAGGGGCCAACTAATGAAAAACTGTTTTTT.

The gene calls are TRBV19 and TRBJ1-1; maybe TRBD1 (6 bases). Trimming pared 7 bases from V and 4 bases from J, leaving 16 bases between. Germline V gene data show CDR1 as LNHDA and CDR2 as SQIVND (reference sequence). The CDR3 is 14 residues long. The CDR3 coding sequence is TGTGCCAGTACAGAGTACAGGGTTGGCACTGAAGCTTTCTTT. This encodes CASTEYRVGTEAFF.

The rearrangement uses TRBV7-2 and TRBJ2-3, with D possibly being TRBD2 (7 bases). With 3 bases removed from V and 5 bases from J, the gap between germline ends came to 21 bases. Looked up from germline, CDR1 is SGHTA and CDR2 is FQGNSA. The CDR3 runs 17 residues. The CDR3 region is CASSFLGEGGRGDTQYF. DNA of the CDR3: TGTGCCAGCAGCTTCCTAGGGGAGGGGGGGCGAGGAGATACGCAGTATTTT.

This chain links TRBV3-1 (or the pseudogene TRBV3-2) with TRBJ1-2; D not certain. Germline V gene sequence: CDR1 LGHDT, CDR2 YNNKEL (reference sequence). Trimming took 4 bases from V and 4 from J, leaving 19 bases between them. The CDR3 sequence is 16 residues long. The CDR3 region has the DNA TGTGCCAGCAGCCTCTCCGGAGCGGAAGCTGTCTATGGCTACACCTTC. This gives the protein CASSLSGAEAVYGYTF.

This clone was counted between two and nine times. V gene TRBV7-8 combines with J gene TRBJ2-3, with D possibly matching TRBD1 (5 bases). The CDR3 sequence is 16 residues long. CDR1 and CDR2 from the germline V gene are SGHVS and FQNEAQ. Trimming took 5 bases from V and 3 from J, leaving 18 bases between them. CDR3 protein: CASSLNRLRWTDTQYF. The CDR3 DNA reads TGTGCCAGCAGCCTAAACAGGCTCCGGTGGACAGATACGCAGTATTTT. Drawing the rest from reference TRBV7-8 and TRBJ2-3, the complete variable domain is GAGVSQSPRYKVAKRGQDVALRCDPISGHVSLFWYQQALGQGPEFLTYFQNEAQLDKSGLPSDRFFAERPEGSVSTLKIQRTQQEDSAVYLCASSLNRLRWTDTQYFGPGTRLTVL.

This sequence joins TRBV15 and TRBJ2-7; TRBD1 matches at 11 bases. The CDR3 contains 15 residues. The V and J ends lost 2 bases and 3 bases, in that order; junction bases with no gene match: 3. Germline V gene data show CDR1 as LNHNV and CDR2 as YYDKDF (reference sequence). For the CDR3, the DNA is TGTGCCACCAGCAGATTCGGGACAGGGGGCTACGAGCAGTACTTC. Protein product: CATSRFGTGGYEQYF.

This clone was seen a single time. The J gene is TRBJ2-2, the V gene TRBV5-1; 8 bases are a match to TRBD1. This CDR3 is 14 amino acids long. Unmatched junction bases numbered 5, after V lost 4 bases and J lost 6 bases. The V gene's germline CDR1 is SGHRS and CDR2 YFSETQ. CDR3 DNA: TGCGCCAGCAGCCGGGGACAGGCAGCCGGGGAGCTGTTTTTT. Protein sequence: CASSRGQAAGELFF.

The chain links TRBV29-1 to TRBJ2-7; TRBD1 agrees at 7 bases. V gave up 8 bases and J gave up 0 bases; unmatched junction bases: 7. Germline lookup yields CDR1 SQVTM and CDR2 ANQGSEA. The CDR3 consists of 13 residues. This CDR3 reads CSIAGTVSYEQYF. The CDR3 region has the DNA TGCAGCATCGCCGGGACAGTCTCCTACGAGCAGTACTTC.

The genes are TRBV18 and TRBJ2-2; TRBD1 is a possible D gene (6 bases). Germline lookup yields CDR1 KGHSH and CDR2 LQKENI. Between the trimmed V and J ends, which lost 4 bases and 6 bases, there was a span of 9 bases. This CDR3 has 13 residues. The CDR3 loop is CASSLRTAGELFF. CDR3 sequence (DNA): TGTGCCAGCTCACTACGGACAGCCGGGGAGCTGTTTTTT.

The rearrangement uses TRBV7-2 and TRBJ2-1, with D perhaps matching TRBD1 (6 bases). The length of the CDR3 is 15 residues. Germline-derived CDR1 and CDR2 are SGHTA and FQGNSA. Trimming took 1 base from V and 9 from J, leaving 16 bases between them. CDR3 sequence (DNA): TGTGCCAGCAGCTTAGGGGACACCACTCCCGGTGAGCAGTTCTTC. This codes for CASSLGDTTPGEQFF.

The table lists this clone with a count of one. This chain links TRBV4-1 with TRBJ2-3; 12 bases fit TRBD2. From germline, CDR1 is MGHRA and CDR2 YSYEKL. The CDR3 has 16 residues. J gave up 2 bases and V 2 bases, and 2 bases lay outside the gene matches. The CDR3 nucleotides read TGCGCCAGCAGCCAAACTAGCGGGGGGCTCACAGATACGCAGTATTTT. This encodes CASSQTSGGLTDTQYF.

The chain is built from TRBV6-1 and TRBJ1-2; 8 bases map to TRBD1. The germline gives CDR1 MNHNS, CDR2 SASEGT. The V and J ends lost 1 base and 7 bases, in that order; junction bases with no gene match: 11. The CDR3 has 16 amino acids. CDR3 nucleotide sequence: TGTGCCAGCAGTGAAGTTAGGACAGGGTTGGCGGGTGGCTACACCTTC. Protein product: CASSEVRTGLAGGYTF.

This chain connects TRBV2 to TRBJ2-7; 13 nucleotides agree with TRBD2. Trimming took 6 bases from V and 2 from J; bases not matched to a gene: 1. From germline, CDR1 is SNHLY and CDR2 FYNNEI. This CDR3 is built from 14 residues. The CDR3 nucleotides read TGTGCCAGCAGGGGGACTAGCGGGACCTACGAGCAGTACTTC. Residues: CASRGTSGTYEQYF.

This clone was seen only a few times. The chain carries TRBV4-3 and TRBJ1-5; tentatively, D is TRBD1 (5 bases). Per the germline V gene, CDR1 is LGHNA and CDR2 is YSLEER. The CDR3 consists of 14 residues. V dropped 1 base and J dropped 2 bases, with 6 bases sitting between them. The CDR3 sequence: CASSQARGNQPQHF. The CDR3 nucleotides are TGCGCCAGCAGCCAAGCCAGGGGCAATCAGCCCCAGCATTTT.

The genes are TRBV18 and TRBJ2-5, with 8 bases lining up with TRBD2. The CDR3 extends over 16 amino acids. V shed 4 bases, J shed 4 bases, and the junction held 11 bases outside the gene matches. Germline CDR1 and CDR2: KGHSH and LQKENI. The CDR3 reads CASSLLGAGEGETQYF. In nucleotides, the CDR3 is TGTGCCAGCTCACTCCTGGGAGCGGGAGAGGGAGAGACCCAGTACTTC.

The chain joins TRBV7-6 to TRBJ1-1; D call uncertain. The germline gives CDR1 SGHVS, CDR2 FNYEAQ. The CDR3 is 13 residues long. V lost 5 bases, J lost 2 bases, and 9 bases lay in between. CDR3 amino acids: CASSQDTNTEAFF. CDR3 nucleotide sequence: TGTGCCAGCAGCCAAGATACTAACACTGAAGCTTTCTTT.

This chain joins TRBV23-1 and TRBJ2-3; 7 nucleotides agree with TRBD1. TRBV23-1 is an ORF, and what it does is uncertain. The CDR3 has 15 amino acids. J lost 9 bases, V lost 3 bases, and 12 bases had no gene match. In DNA form, the CDR3 reads TGCGCCAGCAGTCAGACGGGACAGATAACCCAAACGCAGTATTTT. Protein: CASSQTGQITQTQYF.

The J gene is TRBJ2-5, the V gene TRBV5-1; 9 bases fit TRBD2. Trimming at V came to 6 bases and at J to 4 bases, leaving 13 bases not matched to a gene. The CDR3 totals 16 residues. The germline CDR1 and CDR2 sequences are SGHRS and YFSETQ. CDR3 nucleotides: TGCGCCAGCAACCTGGCGGGAGCGGGGGGCCCAGAGACCCAGTACTTC. Protein sequence: CASNLAGAGGPETQYF. Drawing the rest from reference TRBV5-1 and TRBJ2-5, the complete variable domain is KAGVTQTPRYLIKTRGQQVTLSCSPISGHRSVSWYQQTPGQGLQFLFEYFSETQRNKGNFPGRFSGRQFSNSRSEMNVSTLELGDSALYLCASNLAGAGGPETQYFGPGTRLLVL.

This clone occurred a few times. V and J are TRBV18 and TRBJ2-1; 14 nucleotides align to TRBD2. Germline V CDR1 and CDR2: KGHSH, LQKENI. Trimming removed 3 bases from V and 6 bases from J; junction bases left unmatched: 1. The CDR3 is 15 residues long. The chain's CDR3 is CASSPGTSGSNEQFF. CDR3 DNA sequence: TGTGCCAGCTCACCTGGGACTAGCGGGAGCAATGAGCAGTTCTTC.

The rearrangement links TRBV2 to TRBJ1-3; D is ambiguous. The V end lost 11 bases, the J end lost 0 bases, and 20 bases lay between the germline ends. The CDR3 sequence is 16 residues long. Germline V CDR1 and CDR2: SNHLY, FYNNEI. DNA of the CDR3: TGTGCCGGGTGGAGGAACGGCGACGGCTCTGGAAACACCATATATTTT. It translates to CAGWRNGDGSGNTIYF.

The CDR3 nucleotides are TGTGCCAGCAGCAGAAATACCGGGGAGCTGTTTTTT. Its translation is CASSRNTGELFF. The chain carries TRBV6-5 and TRBJ2-2; no clear D gene. The CDR3 is 12 amino acids. CDR1 and CDR2 from the germline V gene are MNHEY and SVGAGI. Trimming took 6 bases from V and 5 from J, leaving 7 bases between them.

The chain links TRBV4-2 to TRBJ1-3; D gene ambiguous. The ends were cut back, 0 bases at V and 0 bases at J, with 9 bases in the middle. This CDR3 region has 16 residues. Germline-derived CDR1 and CDR2 are LGHNA and YNFKEQ. The chain's CDR3 is CASSQDEQSSGNTIYF. The CDR3 DNA follows: TGTGCCAGCAGCCAAGATGAACAGAGCTCTGGAAACACCATATATTTT.

The chain recombines TRBV2 with TRBJ2-1; 10 positions match TRBD1. Unmatched junction bases numbered 3, after V lost 9 bases and J lost 1 base. The CDR3 sequence is 14 residues long. Germline V gene sequence: CDR1 SNHLY, CDR2 FYNNEI. DNA for the CDR3: TGTGCCAGTGGGGGACAGGGGTCCTACAATGAGCAGTTCTTC. Its protein is CASGGQGSYNEQFF.